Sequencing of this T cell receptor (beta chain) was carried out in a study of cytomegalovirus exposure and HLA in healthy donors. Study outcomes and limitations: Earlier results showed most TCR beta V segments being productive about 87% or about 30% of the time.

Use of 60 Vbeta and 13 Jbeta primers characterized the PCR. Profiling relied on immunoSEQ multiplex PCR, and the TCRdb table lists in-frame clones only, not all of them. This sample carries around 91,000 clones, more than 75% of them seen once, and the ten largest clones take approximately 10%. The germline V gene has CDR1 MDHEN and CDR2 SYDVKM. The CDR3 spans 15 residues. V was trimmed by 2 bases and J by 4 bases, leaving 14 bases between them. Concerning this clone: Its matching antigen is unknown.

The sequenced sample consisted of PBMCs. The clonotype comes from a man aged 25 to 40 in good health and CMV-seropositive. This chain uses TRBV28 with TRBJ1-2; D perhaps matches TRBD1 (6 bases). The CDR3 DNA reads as TGTGCCAGCAGTTTAGGAGACAGGTTCCTCTATGGCTACACCTTC. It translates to CASSLGDRFLYGYTF.